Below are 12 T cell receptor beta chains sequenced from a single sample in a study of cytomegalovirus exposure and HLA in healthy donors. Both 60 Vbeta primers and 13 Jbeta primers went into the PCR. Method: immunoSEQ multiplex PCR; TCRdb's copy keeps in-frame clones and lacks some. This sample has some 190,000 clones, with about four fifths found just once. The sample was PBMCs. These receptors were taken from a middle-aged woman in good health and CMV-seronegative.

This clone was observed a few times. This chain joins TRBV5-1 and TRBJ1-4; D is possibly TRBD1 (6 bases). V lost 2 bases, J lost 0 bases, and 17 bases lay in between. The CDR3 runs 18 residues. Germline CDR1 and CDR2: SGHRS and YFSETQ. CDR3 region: CASSFGGSGRPTNEKLFF. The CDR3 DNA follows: TGCGCCAGCAGCTTTGGGGGCTCCGGACGACCAACTAATGAAAAACTGTTTTTT.

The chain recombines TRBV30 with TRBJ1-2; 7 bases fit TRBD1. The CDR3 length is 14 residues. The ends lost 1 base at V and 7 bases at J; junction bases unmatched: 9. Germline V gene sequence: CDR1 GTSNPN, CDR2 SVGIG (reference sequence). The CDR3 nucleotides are TGTGCCTGGAGTGCACTTCGGACAGGTGGTGGCTACACCTTC. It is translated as CAWSALRTGGGYTF.

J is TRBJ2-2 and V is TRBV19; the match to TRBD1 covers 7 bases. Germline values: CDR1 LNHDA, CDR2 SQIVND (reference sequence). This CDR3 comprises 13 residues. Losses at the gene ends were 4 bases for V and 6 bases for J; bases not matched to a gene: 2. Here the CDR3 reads CASSSDRAGELFF. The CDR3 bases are TGTGCCAGTAGTAGCGACAGGGCCGGGGAGCTGTTTTTT.

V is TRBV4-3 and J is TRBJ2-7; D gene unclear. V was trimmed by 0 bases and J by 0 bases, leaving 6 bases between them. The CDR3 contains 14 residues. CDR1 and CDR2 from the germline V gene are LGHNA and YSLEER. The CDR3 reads CASSQDLYSYEQYF. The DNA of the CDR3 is TGCGCCAGCAGCCAAGATTTGTACTCCTACGAGCAGTACTTC.

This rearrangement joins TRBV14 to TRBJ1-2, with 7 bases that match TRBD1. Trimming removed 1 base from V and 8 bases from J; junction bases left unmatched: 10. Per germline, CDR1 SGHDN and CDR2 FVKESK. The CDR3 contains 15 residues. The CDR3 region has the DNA TGTGCCAGCAGCCAAGTCAGGGGGGCCCCTAACGGCTACACCTTC. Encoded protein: CASSQVRGAPNGYTF.

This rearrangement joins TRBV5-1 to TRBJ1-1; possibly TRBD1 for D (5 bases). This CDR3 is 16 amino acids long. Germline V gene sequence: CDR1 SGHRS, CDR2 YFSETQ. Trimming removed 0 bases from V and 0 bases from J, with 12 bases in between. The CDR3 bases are TGCGCCAGCAGCTTGGAACAGGCAACAATGAACACTGAAGCTTTCTTT. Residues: CASSLEQATMNTEAFF. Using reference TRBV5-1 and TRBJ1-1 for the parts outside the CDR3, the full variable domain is KAGVTQTPRYLIKTRGQQVTLSCSPISGHRSVSWYQQTPGQGLQFLFEYFSETQRNKGNFPGRFSGRQFSNSRSEMNVSTLELGDSALYLCASSLEQATMNTEAFFGQGTRLTVV.

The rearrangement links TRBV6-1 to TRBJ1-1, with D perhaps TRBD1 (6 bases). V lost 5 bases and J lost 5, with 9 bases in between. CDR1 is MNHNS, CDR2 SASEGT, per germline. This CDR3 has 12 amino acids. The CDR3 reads CASSLRGTEAFF. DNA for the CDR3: TGTGCCAGCAGTCTCAGGGGTACTGAAGCTTTCTTT.

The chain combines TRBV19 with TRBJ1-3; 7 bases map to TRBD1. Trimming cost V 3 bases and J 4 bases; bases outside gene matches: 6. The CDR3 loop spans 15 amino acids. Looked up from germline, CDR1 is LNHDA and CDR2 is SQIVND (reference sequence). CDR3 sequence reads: CASSIPRGLGNTIYF. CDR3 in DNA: TGTGCCAGTAGTATCCCAAGGGGGCTGGGAAACACCATATATTTT.

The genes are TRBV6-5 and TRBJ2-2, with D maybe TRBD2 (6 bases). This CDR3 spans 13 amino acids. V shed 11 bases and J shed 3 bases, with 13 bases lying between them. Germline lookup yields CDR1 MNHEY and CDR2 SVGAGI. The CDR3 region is CACQRAYTGELFF. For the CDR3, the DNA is TGTGCCTGCCAGCGGGCCTACACCGGGGAGCTGTTTTTT.

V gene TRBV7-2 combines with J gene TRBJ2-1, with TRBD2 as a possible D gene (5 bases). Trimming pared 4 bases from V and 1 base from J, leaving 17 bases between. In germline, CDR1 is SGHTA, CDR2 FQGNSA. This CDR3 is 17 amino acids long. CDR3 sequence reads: CASSSDLAIRSYNEQFF. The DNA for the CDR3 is TGTGCCAGCAGCTCGGACTTGGCCATAAGGTCCTACAATGAGCAGTTCTTC. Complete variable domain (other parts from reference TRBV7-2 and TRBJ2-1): GAGVSQSPSNKVTEKGKDVELRCDPISGHTALYWYRQSLGQGLEFLIYFQGNSAPDKSGLPSDRFSAERTGGSVSTLTIQRTQQEDSAVYLCASSSDLAIRSYNEQFFGPGTRLTVL.

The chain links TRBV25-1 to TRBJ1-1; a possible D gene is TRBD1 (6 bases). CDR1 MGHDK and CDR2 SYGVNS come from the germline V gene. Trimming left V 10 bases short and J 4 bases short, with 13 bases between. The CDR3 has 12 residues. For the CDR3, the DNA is TGTGCCACACAGGGTAGGGGCACTGAAGCTTTCTTT. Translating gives CATQGRGTEAFF.

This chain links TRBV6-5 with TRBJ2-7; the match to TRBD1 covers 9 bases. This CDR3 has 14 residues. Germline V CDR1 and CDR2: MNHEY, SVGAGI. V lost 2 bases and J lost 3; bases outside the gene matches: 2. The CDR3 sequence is CASSYGTGIYEQYF. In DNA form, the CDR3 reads TGTGCCAGCAGTTACGGGACAGGGATCTACGAGCAGTACTTC.